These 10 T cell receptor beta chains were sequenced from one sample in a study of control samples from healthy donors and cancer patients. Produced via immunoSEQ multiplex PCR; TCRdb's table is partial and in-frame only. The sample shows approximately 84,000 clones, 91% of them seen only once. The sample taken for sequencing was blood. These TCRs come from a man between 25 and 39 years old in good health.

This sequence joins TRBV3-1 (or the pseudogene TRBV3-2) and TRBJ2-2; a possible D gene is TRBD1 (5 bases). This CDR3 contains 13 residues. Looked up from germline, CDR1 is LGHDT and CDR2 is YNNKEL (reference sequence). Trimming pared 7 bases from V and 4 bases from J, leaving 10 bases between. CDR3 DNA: TGTGCCAGCAACCTTGGGGCCACCGGGGAGCTGTTTTTT. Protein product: CASNLGATGELFF.

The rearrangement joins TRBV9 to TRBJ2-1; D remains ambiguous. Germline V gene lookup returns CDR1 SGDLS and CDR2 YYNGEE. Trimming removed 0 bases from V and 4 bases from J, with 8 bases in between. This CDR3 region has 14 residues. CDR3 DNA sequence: TGTGCCAGCAGCGTAGGTGGGATTTACAATGAGCAGTTCTTC. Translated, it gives CASSVGGIYNEQFF.

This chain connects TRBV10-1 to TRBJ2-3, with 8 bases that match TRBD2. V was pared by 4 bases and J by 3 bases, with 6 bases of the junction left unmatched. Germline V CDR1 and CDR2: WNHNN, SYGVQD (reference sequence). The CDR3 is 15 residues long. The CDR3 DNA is TGCGCCAGCAGTGCCAGCGGGAGACCTACAGATACGCAGTATTTT. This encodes CASSASGRPTDTQYF.

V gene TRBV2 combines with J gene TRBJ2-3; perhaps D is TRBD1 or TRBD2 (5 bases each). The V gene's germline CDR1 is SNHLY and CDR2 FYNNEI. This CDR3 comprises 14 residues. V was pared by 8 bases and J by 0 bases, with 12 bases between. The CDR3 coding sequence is TGTGCCAGCGGTAGAGGGGCTAGCACAGATACGCAGTATTTT. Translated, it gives CASGRGASTDTQYF.

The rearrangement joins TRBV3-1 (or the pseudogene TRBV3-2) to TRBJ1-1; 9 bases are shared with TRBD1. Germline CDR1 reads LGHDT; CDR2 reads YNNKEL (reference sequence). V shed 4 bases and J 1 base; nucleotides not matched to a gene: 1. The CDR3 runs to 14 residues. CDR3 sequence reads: CASSRGQGNTEAFF. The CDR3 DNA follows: TGTGCCAGCAGCCGGGGACAGGGGAACACTGAAGCTTTCTTT.

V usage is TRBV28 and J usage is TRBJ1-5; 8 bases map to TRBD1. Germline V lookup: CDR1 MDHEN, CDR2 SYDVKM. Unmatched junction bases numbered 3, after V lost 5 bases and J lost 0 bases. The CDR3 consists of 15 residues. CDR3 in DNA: TGTGCCAGCAGTGCAGGGGGCCGTAGCAATCAGCCCCAGCATTTT. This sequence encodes CASSAGGRSNQPQHF.

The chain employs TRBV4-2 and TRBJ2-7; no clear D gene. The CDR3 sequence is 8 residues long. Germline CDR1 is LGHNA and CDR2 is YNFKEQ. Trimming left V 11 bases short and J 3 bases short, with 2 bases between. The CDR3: CACYEQYF. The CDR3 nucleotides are TGTGCCTGCTACGAGCAGTACTTC.

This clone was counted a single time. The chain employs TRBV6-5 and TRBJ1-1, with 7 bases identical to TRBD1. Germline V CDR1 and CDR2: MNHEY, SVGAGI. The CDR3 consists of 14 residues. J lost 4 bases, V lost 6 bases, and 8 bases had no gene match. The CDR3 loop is CASSQLTGPTEAFF. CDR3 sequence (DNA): TGTGCCAGCAGCCAATTGACAGGGCCCACTGAAGCTTTCTTT.

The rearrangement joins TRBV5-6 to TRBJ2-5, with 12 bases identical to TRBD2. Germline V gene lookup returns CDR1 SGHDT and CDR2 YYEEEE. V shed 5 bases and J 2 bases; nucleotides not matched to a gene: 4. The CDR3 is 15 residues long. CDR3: CASSWTSGVQETQYF. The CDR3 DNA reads TGTGCCAGCAGTTGGACTAGCGGGGTTCAAGAGACCCAGTACTTC.

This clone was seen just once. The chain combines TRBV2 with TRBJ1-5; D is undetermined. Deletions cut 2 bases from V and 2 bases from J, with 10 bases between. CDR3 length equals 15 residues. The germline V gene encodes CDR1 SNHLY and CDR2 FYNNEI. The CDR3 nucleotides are TGTGCCAGCAGTGAACTACAGAGGCGCAATCAGCCCCAGCATTTT. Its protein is CASSELQRRNQPQHF.